This T cell receptor beta chain originates from a study of T-cell reconstitution after alpha-beta-depleted transplantation in children. This clonotype was picked up many times. Its antigen is undetermined. It was with unique molecular identifiers that the TCRbeta library was prepared. TCRdb reanalysed the PCR reads using MiXCR and keeps one entry per CDR3 protein. The sample shows around 300,000 distinct CDR3 sequences, roughly 11% of them seen only once. Study results and caveats: Several hundred rapidly expanded clones from non-depleted graft cells reportedly supplied alpha-beta T cells about two months post-transplant.

The source is a male patient between 2 and 10 years old who had a stem cell transplant for chronic granulomatous disease, so the T cells may come from the graft donor. This specimen consisted of peripheral blood, obtained 180 days after TCRalphabeta/CD19-depleted stem cell transplant.

The CDR3: CSVVSVRGNEQFF. For the CDR3, the DNA is TGCAGCGTTGTGTCTGTGAGGGGGAATGAGCAGTTCTTC. J is TRBJ2-1 and V is TRBV29-1; D might be TRBD1 (6 bases). This CDR3 contains 13 residues. The germline gives CDR1 SQVTM, CDR2 ANQGSEA. Trimming pared 4 bases from V and 7 bases from J, leaving 14 bases between.